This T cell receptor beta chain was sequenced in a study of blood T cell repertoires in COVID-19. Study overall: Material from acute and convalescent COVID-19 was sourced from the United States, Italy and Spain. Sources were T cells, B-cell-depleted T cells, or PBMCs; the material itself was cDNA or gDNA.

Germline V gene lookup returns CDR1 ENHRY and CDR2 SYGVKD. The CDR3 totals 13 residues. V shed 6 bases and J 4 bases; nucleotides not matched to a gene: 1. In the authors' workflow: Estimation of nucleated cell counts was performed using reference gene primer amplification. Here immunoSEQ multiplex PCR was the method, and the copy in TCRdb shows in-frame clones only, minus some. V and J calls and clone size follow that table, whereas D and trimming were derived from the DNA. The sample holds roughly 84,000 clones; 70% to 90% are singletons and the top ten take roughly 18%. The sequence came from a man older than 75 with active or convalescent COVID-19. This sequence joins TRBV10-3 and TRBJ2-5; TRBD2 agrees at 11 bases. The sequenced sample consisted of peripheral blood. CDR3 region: CAISGTSGETQYF. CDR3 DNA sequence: TGTGCCATCAGCGGGACTAGCGGAGAGACCCAGTACTTC.